This is a list of T cell receptor beta chains from one sample in a study of Graves' ophthalmopathy and Graves' hyperthyroidism. TCRdb itself ran the multiplex PCR reads through MiXCR, one entry per CDR3 protein. The profile covers 1 million to 1.3 million distinct CDR3 sequences, with less than 45% appearing a single time and roughly 10% taken by the ten largest. The sample was peripheral blood or thyroid tissue (not recorded which). All receptors come from an adult man with Graves' hyperthyroidism. Both conserved end residues are part of each CDR3. D genes are given only for firm matches. Size is stated for part of the rows, as once, few or many counts, or as a class when the clone is expanded.

j_call: TRBJ1-1; v_call: TRBV29-1; clone_size: many; d_call: -; cdr3_nt: TGCAGCGCCCAGGTCGGGGGGGACACTGAAGCTTTCTTT; cdr3_aa: CSAQVGGDTEAFF
j_call: TRBJ1-1; v_call: TRBV7-3; clone_size: few; d_call: -; cdr3_nt: TGTGCCAGCAGCTTGATATTCACTGAAGCTTTCTTT; cdr3_aa: CASSLIFTEAFF
j_call: TRBJ2-7; v_call: TRBV10-3; clone_size: -; d_call: -; cdr3_nt: TGTGCCATCATGGGCGGCGGGAACTCCTACGAGCAGTACTTC; cdr3_aa: CAIMGGGNSYEQYF
j_call: TRBJ2-7; v_call: TRBV6-5; clone_size: -; d_call: -; cdr3_nt: TGTGCCAGCAGTTACCTAAGTGGCGTGTACGAGCAGTACTTC; cdr3_aa: CASSYLSGVYEQYF
j_call: TRBJ2-5; v_call: TRBV6-6; clone_size: many; d_call: -; cdr3_nt: TGTGCCAGCAGTTACCTGACAGATGGAGGCCAGTACTTC; cdr3_aa: CASSYLTDGGQYF
j_call: TRBJ2-6; v_call: TRBV12-3/TRBV12-4; clone_size: -; d_call: TRBD1; cdr3_nt: TGTGCCAGCAGTTTAGCTGACAGGGCCAGAACTTACTCTGGGGCCAACGTCCTGACTTTC; cdr3_aa: CASSLADRARTYSGANVLTF
j_call: TRBJ2-7; v_call: TRBV2; clone_size: many; d_call: TRBD2; cdr3_nt: TGTGCCAGCAGAGAACTAGCGGGGGGGTCATCCTACGAGCAGTACTTC; cdr3_aa: CASRELAGGSSYEQYF
j_call: TRBJ2-5; v_call: TRBV6-5; clone_size: many; d_call: -; cdr3_nt: TGTGCCAGCAGTTACCGGTTAGGAGAGACCCAGTACTTC; cdr3_aa: CASSYRLGETQYF
j_call: TRBJ2-7; v_call: TRBV6-5; clone_size: -; d_call: TRBD1; cdr3_nt: TGTGCCAGCAGTTCCGGGACAGTATACTACGAGCAGTACTTC; cdr3_aa: CASSSGTVYYEQYF
j_call: TRBJ2-5; v_call: TRBV4-1; clone_size: many; d_call: -; cdr3_nt: TGCGCCAGCAGCCACTCGATAGGGGTTGGTGAGACCCAGTACTTC; cdr3_aa: CASSHSIGVGETQYF
j_call: TRBJ2-7; v_call: TRBV11-1; clone_size: -; d_call: -; cdr3_nt: TGTGCCAGCAGTACCCGGGACGGTAGCTCCTACGAGCAGTACTTC; cdr3_aa: CASSTRDGSSYEQYF
j_call: TRBJ2-7; v_call: TRBV29-1; clone_size: -; d_call: -; cdr3_nt: TGCAGCGTTGAAGGGGGATCGGACTACGAGCAGTACTTC; cdr3_aa: CSVEGGSDYEQYF
j_call: TRBJ2-7; v_call: TRBV7-8; clone_size: -; d_call: TRBD1; cdr3_nt: TGTGCCACCAGCCCGGGACAGGGGGTTTCCTACGAGCAGTACTTC; cdr3_aa: CATSPGQGVSYEQYF